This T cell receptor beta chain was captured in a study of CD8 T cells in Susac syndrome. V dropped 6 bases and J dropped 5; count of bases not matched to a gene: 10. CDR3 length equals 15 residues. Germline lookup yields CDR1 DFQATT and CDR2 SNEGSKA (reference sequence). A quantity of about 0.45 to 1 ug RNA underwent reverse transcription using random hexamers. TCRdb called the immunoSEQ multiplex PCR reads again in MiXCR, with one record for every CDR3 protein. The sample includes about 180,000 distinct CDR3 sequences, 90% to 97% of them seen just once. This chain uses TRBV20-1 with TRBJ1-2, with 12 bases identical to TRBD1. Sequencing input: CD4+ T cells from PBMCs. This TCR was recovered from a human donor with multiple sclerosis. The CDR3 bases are TGCAGTGCCATCCGGGACAGGGGGCTTGGGTATGGCTACACCTTC. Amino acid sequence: CSAIRDRGLGYGYTF.